Listed here are 12 T cell receptor beta chains from one sample, sequenced in a study of CD8+ T cells in alopecia areata. Described treatment: oral pan-JAK inhibitor, 5-10 mg twice daily. cDNA prepared by RNA extraction and subsequent reverse transcription served as the template for sequencing. Repertoires were generated with immunoSEQ multiplex PCR, while TCRdb's copy carries only in-frame clones and drops some. The sample lists about 210,000 clones, over 60% occurring once. The material sequenced was CD4+ T cells sorted from blood, taken at week 4, from a patient treated with tofacitinib. The receptors here all came from a human donor with alopecia areata.

This chain connects TRBV7-2 to TRBJ1-5; possibly TRBD1 for D (6 bases). This CDR3 is 15 amino acids long. V lost 2 bases and J 2 bases, leaving 10 bases between the germline ends. Germline lookup yields CDR1 SGHTA and CDR2 FQGNSA. The CDR3 spells CASSLYGGGNQPQHF. CDR3 in DNA: TGTGCCAGCAGCTTATACGGGGGCGGCAATCAGCCCCAGCATTTT.

This clone appeared a few times. V and J are TRBV5-4 and TRBJ2-1, with 10 bases that match TRBD2. Germline trimming cut 0 bases from V and 7 bases from J; bases unmatched to any gene: 7. Germline CDR1 reads SGHNT; CDR2 reads YYREEE (reference sequence). The CDR3 runs to 16 residues. The CDR3 nucleotides are TGTGCCAGCAGCTTGGCCAGTCTAGCGGGGGTTAATGAGCAGTTCTTC. This translates into CASSLASLAGVNEQFF.

Comment on this clone: One end of the junction does not line up with germline, which may come from a read error. The chain is built from TRBV27 and TRBJ1-5; unclear D gene. Germline values: CDR1 MNHEY, CDR2 SMNVEV (reference sequence). The CDR3 sequence is 9 residues long. CDR3 coding DNA: TGTGCCAGCAGTCAGCCCCAGCATTTT. Protein product: CASSQPQHF.

In regard to this clone: At one end, the junction sequence differs from germline, possibly due to a read error. V is TRBV2 and J is TRBJ2-3; 12 bases are shared with TRBD2. The CDR3 loop spans 11 amino acids. Germline CDR1 SNHLY, CDR2 FYNNEI. The CDR3 coding sequence is TGTGCCAGCAGTCCGGGACTAGCGGGTCATTTT. Its protein product is CASSPGLAGHF.

The rearrangement links TRBV2 to TRBJ2-5, with TRBD1 matching over 8 bases. The ends lost 6 bases at V and 5 bases at J; junction bases unmatched: 11. The CDR3 spans 15 residues. From germline, CDR1 is SNHLY and CDR2 FYNNEI. CDR3 protein: CASRAGTGKYETQYF. The CDR3 DNA sequence: TGTGCCAGCAGAGCCGGGACAGGAAAATACGAGACCCAGTACTTC.

The J gene is TRBJ1-5, the V gene TRBV10-3, with 11 bases aligning to TRBD1. The J segment lost 7 bases and the V segment lost 5 bases, leaving 7 bases of the junction unmatched. Germline values: CDR1 ENHRY, CDR2 SYGVKD. This CDR3 is 15 amino acids long. The CDR3 DNA reads TGTGCCATCAGTCAAGGACAGGGGGCAGGACAGCCCCAGCATTTT. Its protein is CAISQGQGAGQPQHF.

The chain carries TRBV5-1 and TRBJ1-2, with no clear D. V shed 1 base and J shed 3 bases, with 7 bases lying between them. The CDR3 runs 13 residues. Germline V CDR1 and CDR2: SGHRS, YFSETQ. CDR3 in amino acids: CASSLSKDYGYTF. CDR3 nucleotides: TGCGCCAGCAGCTTGTCCAAGGACTATGGCTACACCTTC.

A single count supports this clone. Here the CDR3 reads CASSLGPGGSKNIQYF. For the CDR3, the DNA is TGCGCCAGCAGCTTGGGCCCGGGGGGCAGCAAAAACATTCAGTACTTC. V is TRBV5-1 and J is TRBJ2-4; a possible D gene is TRBD2 (7 bases). The CDR3 extends over 16 amino acids. Per germline, CDR1 SGHRS and CDR2 YFSETQ. V lost 0 bases and J 3 bases, leaving 13 bases between the germline ends.

The chain has TRBV29-1 and TRBJ2-3, with D possibly being TRBD2 (5 bases). The germline gives CDR1 SQVTM, CDR2 ANQGSEA. The ends were cut back, 7 bases at V and 1 base at J, with 12 bases in the middle. The CDR3 consists of 13 residues. CDR3 in DNA: TGCAGCGGGCGGGCCAGCGGCACAGATACGCAGTATTTT. Translation gives CSGRASGTDTQYF.

The genes are TRBV4-1 and TRBJ1-5; TRBD1 is a possible D gene (5 bases). V lost 3 bases, J lost 7 bases, and 13 bases lay in between. Germline V CDR1 and CDR2: MGHRA, YSYEKL. The CDR3 spans 14 residues. The CDR3 reads CASSQGTPQQPQHF. CDR3 bases: TGCGCCAGCAGCCAGGGGACCCCGCAACAGCCCCAGCATTTT.

This sequence joins TRBV6-5 and TRBJ1-2, with TRBD1 matching 7 bases. V shed 7 bases and J 4 bases; nucleotides not matched to a gene: 3. The CDR3 spans 12 residues. The V gene's germline CDR1 is MNHEY and CDR2 SVGAGI. DNA of the CDR3: TGTGCCAGCATAGACAGGGCCTATGGCTACACCTTC. This codes for CASIDRAYGYTF.

V usage is TRBV27 and J usage is TRBJ1-6, with 7 bases lining up with TRBD1. The CDR3 spans 16 residues. CDR1 is MNHEY, CDR2 SMNVEV, per germline (reference sequence). J was trimmed by 12 bases and V by 0 bases; bases with no gene match: 11. CDR3 protein: CASSLSGTGDGLPLHF. CDR3 bases: TGTGCCAGCAGTTTATCCGGTACAGGGGACGGGCTACCCCTCCACTTT.